This T cell receptor beta chain was sequenced for a study of read filtering for tumor transcriptome and immune sequencing. The library was built from roughly 400 ng RNA with molecular barcoded adaptors for alpha/delta and beta/gamma chains. TCRdb re-derived calls from the reads in MiXCR, one entry per CDR3 protein. The data show 100,000 to 150,000 distinct CDR3 sequences, with over 10% seen just once and roughly 9.6% held by the top ten. The CDR3 sequence is 12 residues long. Germline V CDR1 and CDR2: SGHRS, YFSETQ. V shed 4 bases and J shed 6 bases, with 7 bases lying between them. This clonotype was detected ten times or more.

The chain uses TRBV5-1 and TRBJ1-4; no definite D call. Sequencing input: a population of CD138-negative cells sorted from bone marrow. The clonotype was recovered from a donor at least 40 years old with multiple myeloma. The CDR3 reads CASSQEDEKLFF. CDR3 coding DNA: TGCGCCAGCAGCCAAGAAGATGAAAAACTGTTTTTT.